Following are 26 T cell receptor beta chains from one sample sequenced in a study of technical replicates of blood from a few donors. Some clones are missing from TCRdb's copy, which holds only in-frame ones; the method was immunoSEQ multiplex PCR. The table lists roughly 70,000 clones, 95% to 98% of them singletons. The sample comprised T cells isolated from PBMCs. These receptors came from a human donor in good health.

The chain employs TRBV6-5 and TRBJ2-1; 8 bases map to TRBD2. The CDR3 totals 13 residues. Germline CDR1 is MNHEY and CDR2 is SVGAGI. After removal of 5 bases from V and 4 bases from J, the junction contained 1 base not matched to a gene. The CDR3 DNA follows: TGTGCCAGCAGTACTAGCGGTTACAATGAGCAGTTCTTC. Protein product: CASSTSGYNEQFF.

The V call is TRBV14, the J call TRBJ2-7, with 8 bases matching TRBD2. Germline V lookup: CDR1 SGHDN, CDR2 FVKESK. The CDR3 spans 19 residues. Trimming took 2 bases from V and 4 from J; bases not matched to a gene: 19. The CDR3 loop reads CASSQKGPFVAGGFYEQYF. The CDR3, as DNA: TGTGCCAGCAGCCAAAAAGGACCGTTTGTCGCGGGAGGTTTTTACGAGCAGTACTTC.

The chain joins TRBV2 to TRBJ2-5; D unclear. Judging by the DNA end, TRBJ2-7 fits better; the J call may be wrong. The CDR3 length is 10 residues. From germline, CDR1 is SNHLY and CDR2 FYNNEI. Here the CDR3 DNA reads TGTGCCAGCGCGGTCTACGAGCAGTACTTC. Its protein is CASAVYEQYF.

The gene calls are TRBV11-2 and TRBJ1-4, with D tentatively TRBD1 (6 bases). The germline V gene has CDR1 SGHAT and CDR2 FQNNGV. The CDR3 contains 16 residues. Trimming cost V 2 bases and J 8 bases, with 18 bases left between them. This CDR3 reads CASSLNPRGSEEKLFF. CDR3 DNA sequence: TGTGCCAGCAGCTTAAACCCCAGGGGAAGTGAGGAAAAACTGTTTTTT. Drawing the rest from reference TRBV11-2 and TRBJ1-4, the complete variable domain is EAGVAQSPRYKIIEKRQSVAFWCNPISGHATLYWYQQILGQGPKLLIQFQNNGVVDDSQLPKDRFSAERLKGVDSTLKIQPAKLEDSAVYLCASSLNPRGSEEKLFFGSGTQLSVL.

The rearrangement links TRBV12-5 to TRBJ2-1; D is ambiguous. This CDR3 contains 15 residues. V was clipped by 3 bases and J by 0 bases, with 9 bases between them. Germline CDR1 is LGHNT and CDR2 is FRNRAP. CDR3 sequence: CASGFLPSSYNEQFF. CDR3 sequence (DNA): TGTGCTAGTGGTTTTCTTCCGAGCTCCTACAATGAGCAGTTCTTC.

The chain couples TRBV5-1 to TRBJ2-5, with 8 bases that match TRBD2. J lost 4 bases, V lost 7 bases, and 3 bases had no gene match. Germline CDR1 SGHRS, CDR2 YFSETQ. The CDR3 extends over 12 amino acids. This CDR3 reads CASSGGGETQYF. The CDR3 DNA reads as TGCGCCAGCTCCGGGGGGGGAGAGACCCAGTACTTC.

The chain has TRBV4-3 and TRBJ2-7, with 7 nucleotides matching TRBD1. The CDR3 covers 14 residues. V shed 2 bases and J 4 bases; nucleotides not matched to a gene: 5. The germline CDR1 and CDR2 sequences are LGHNA and YSLEER. CDR3 DNA sequence: TGCGCCAGCAGCCAAAGGGACAGTGGATACGAGCAGTACTTC. As protein: CASSQRDSGYEQYF.

The chain has TRBV28 and TRBJ1-4; 10 positions match TRBD1. This CDR3 comprises 15 residues. Germline V gene sequence: CDR1 MDHEN, CDR2 SYDVKM. The V and J ends lost 1 base and 8 bases, in that order; junction bases with no gene match: 4. This CDR3 is CASSLSGTGEEKLFF. The DNA for the CDR3 is TGTGCCAGCAGTTTATCCGGGACAGGGGAGGAAAAACTGTTTTTT.

The chain has TRBV5-4 and TRBJ2-2; no clear D. Germline V gene data show CDR1 as SGHNT and CDR2 as YYREEE (reference sequence). Trimming removed 1 base from V and 3 bases from J, with 7 bases in between. CDR3 length equals 14 residues. The CDR3 here is CASSLSPDTGELFF. Written as DNA, the CDR3 is TGTGCCAGCAGCTTGAGCCCGGACACCGGGGAGCTGTTTTTT.

CDR3 nucleotides: TGTGCCAGCAGCTTAACGGGAGATGGGAATGAGCAGTTCTTC. It is translated as CASSLTGDGNEQFF. The chain combines TRBV5-5 with TRBJ2-1; possible D gene TRBD2, 6 bases. The germline V gene has CDR1 SGHKS and CDR2 YYEKEE (reference sequence). CDR3 length equals 14 residues. Trimming stripped 2 bases from V and 7 bases from J, with 13 bases between.

This chain connects TRBV5-1 to TRBJ1-1; perhaps TRBD1 as D (5 bases). Trimming took off 7 bases at V and 5 bases at J, with 21 bases between the two ends. The germline V gene has CDR1 SGHRS and CDR2 YFSETQ. This CDR3 comprises 15 residues. CDR3 nucleotides: TGCGCCAGCTACCCCCTTACGGGGGAGGGTACTGAAGCTTTCTTT. Its protein product is CASYPLTGEGTEAFF.

V and J are TRBV11-2 and TRBJ2-1; 7 bases line up with TRBD2. Germline values: CDR1 SGHAT, CDR2 FQNNGV. The CDR3 has 12 residues. With V trimmed by 2 bases and J by 8 bases, 0 bases remained unmatched. Here the CDR3 DNA reads TGTGCCAGCAGCTTACTAGCGGATGAGCAGTTCTTC. Amino acids: CASSLLADEQFF. Full variable domain (remainder filled in from reference TRBV11-2 and TRBJ2-1): EAGVAQSPRYKIIEKRQSVAFWCNPISGHATLYWYQQILGQGPKLLIQFQNNGVVDDSQLPKDRFSAERLKGVDSTLKIQPAKLEDSAVYLCASSLLADEQFFGPGTRLTVL.

The rearrangement links TRBV11-2 to TRBJ2-7; 8 bases fit TRBD2. From germline, CDR1 is SGHAT and CDR2 FQNNGV. With V trimmed by 4 bases and J by 3 bases, 11 bases remained unmatched. This CDR3 has 16 residues. In DNA form, the CDR3 reads TGTGCCAGCAGCTCCACCGGAGCGGGAGAATTCTACGAGCAGTACTTC. Protein sequence: CASSSTGAGEFYEQYF.

The chain is built from TRBV28 and TRBJ2-5, with 7 bases lining up with TRBD1. From germline, CDR1 is MDHEN and CDR2 SYDVKM. This CDR3 contains 15 residues. V lost 5 bases and J lost 5; bases outside the gene matches: 11. The CDR3 nucleotides are TGTGCCAGCAGTGAACCCAGACAGGGTGGGGAGACCCAGTACTTC. It translates to CASSEPRQGGETQYF.

V is TRBV4-3 and J is TRBJ2-1, with TRBD2 identical over 7 bases. The trim removed 0 bases at V and 10 bases at J, leaving 15 bases unmatched. The germline V gene has CDR1 LGHNA and CDR2 YSLEER. The CDR3 has 17 residues. CDR3 in amino acids: CASSQDSAGTNVNEQFF. In nucleotides, the CDR3 is TGCGCCAGCAGCCAAGATAGTGCAGGGACTAATGTCAACGAGCAGTTCTTC.

This rearrangement joins TRBV7-2 to TRBJ2-5; D call uncertain. CDR1 is SGHTA, CDR2 FQGNSA, per germline. With 1 base removed from V and 1 base from J, the gap between germline ends came to 7 bases. CDR3 length: 14 amino acids. The CDR3 nucleotides read TGTGCCAGCAGCTTAGGACGGAGCCAAGAGACCCAGTACTTC. This codes for CASSLGRSQETQYF.

The chain employs TRBV9 and TRBJ1-1; the match to TRBD1 covers 8 bases. V lost 3 bases, J lost 6 bases, and 10 bases stayed unmatched. Germline V lookup: CDR1 SGDLS, CDR2 YYNGEE. CDR3 length: 15 amino acids. CDR3 amino acids: CASSALLGQGPEAFF. CDR3 bases: TGTGCCAGCAGCGCCCTCCTAGGACAGGGACCTGAAGCTTTCTTT.

The chain uses TRBV7-9 and TRBJ2-1, with TRBD2 matching over 8 bases. V was pared by 3 bases and J by 10 bases, with 14 bases of the junction left unmatched. The germline gives CDR1 SEHNR, CDR2 FQNEAQ (reference sequence). The CDR3 has 16 residues. The CDR3 loop reads CASSLGSGGSGREQFF. The CDR3 DNA follows: TGTGCCAGCAGCTTGGGTTCGGGGGGGAGTGGGAGAGAGCAGTTCTTC.

The V call is TRBV6-5, the J call TRBJ2-2; 7 bases align to TRBD1. The length of the CDR3 is 13 residues. The germline V gene has CDR1 MNHEY and CDR2 SVGAGI. J gave up 5 bases and V 6 bases, and 3 bases lay outside the gene matches. The CDR3, as DNA: TGTGCCAGCAGCGGACAGGTGACCGGGGAGCTGTTTTTT. Protein: CASSGQVTGELFF.

The chain has TRBV7-2 and TRBJ1-2; D perhaps matches TRBD1 (6 bases). V gave up 5 bases and J gave up 6 bases, with 13 bases separating them. The CDR3 has 13 residues. In germline, CDR1 is SGHTA, CDR2 FQGNSA. CDR3 loop: CASSIPHRDGYTF. The CDR3 DNA reads as TGTGCCAGCAGCATCCCTCACAGGGATGGCTACACCTTC. The variable domain in full, with the rest retrieved from reference TRBV7-2 and TRBJ1-2, is GAGVSQSPSNKVTEKGKDVELRCDPISGHTALYWYRQSLGQGLEFLIYFQGNSAPDKSGLPSDRFSAERTGGSVSTLTIQRTQQEDSAVYLCASSIPHRDGYTFGSGTRLTVV.

The CDR3 spells CASSLRQDYGYTF. As DNA, the CDR3 is TGTGCCAGCAGCTTAAGACAGGACTATGGCTACACCTTC. This rearrangement joins TRBV7-3 to TRBJ1-2, with D perhaps matching TRBD1 (6 bases). The germline gives CDR1 SGHTA, CDR2 FQGTGA. The CDR3 length is 13 residues. Trimming removed 1 base from V and 3 bases from J, with 6 bases in between.

The rearrangement uses TRBV11-2 and TRBJ2-3, with D unresolved. CDR3 length: 14 amino acids. Germline lookup yields CDR1 SGHAT and CDR2 FQNNGV. The V end was cut by 2 bases, the J end by 1 base, with 7 bases between. CDR3 sequence (DNA): TGTGCCAGCAGCTTAACCCGGGGCACAGATACGCAGTATTTT. Translating it yields CASSLTRGTDTQYF.

This clone was detected a few times. The chain combines TRBV27 with TRBJ2-1; D remains unclear. In germline, CDR1 is MNHEY, CDR2 SMNVEV (reference sequence). The CDR3 is 14 amino acids. V lost 3 bases and J 6 bases, leaving 12 bases between the germline ends. CDR3 protein: CASSFRVSVNEQFF. In DNA, the CDR3 is TGTGCCAGCAGTTTTCGCGTTAGTGTCAATGAGCAGTTCTTC.

This rearrangement joins TRBV4-1 to TRBJ1-1, with no clear D. The CDR3 is made up of 15 amino acids. Between the trimmed V and J ends, which lost 0 bases and 8 bases, there was a span of 16 bases. Germline V CDR1 and CDR2: MGHRA, YSYEKL. The CDR3 region is CASSQERNILGEAFF. The CDR3 DNA follows: TGCGCCAGCAGCCAAGAGCGTAACATTTTGGGCGAAGCTTTCTTT.

This clone was found once. J is TRBJ1-5 and V is TRBV7-2; a weak D match, TRBD1 (6 bases). Germline assignment: CDR1 SGHTA and CDR2 FQGNSA. The CDR3 loop spans 14 amino acids. V lost 6 bases, J lost 1 base, and 10 bases lay in between. The CDR3: CASSKDRSNQPQHF. CDR3 nucleotides: TGTGCCAGCAGTAAAGACAGGAGCAATCAGCCCCAGCATTTT.

In this sample, this clone turned up once. J is TRBJ1-2 and V is TRBV11-3; 7 bases map to TRBD1. The germline V gene encodes CDR1 SGHNT and CDR2 YENEEA. Trimming cost V 5 bases and J 3 bases; bases outside gene matches: 12. The CDR3 extends over 16 amino acids. The chain's CDR3 is CASSARYRGGDYGYTF. DNA for the CDR3: TGTGCCAGCAGCGCTAGGTACAGGGGAGGAGACTATGGCTACACCTTC.